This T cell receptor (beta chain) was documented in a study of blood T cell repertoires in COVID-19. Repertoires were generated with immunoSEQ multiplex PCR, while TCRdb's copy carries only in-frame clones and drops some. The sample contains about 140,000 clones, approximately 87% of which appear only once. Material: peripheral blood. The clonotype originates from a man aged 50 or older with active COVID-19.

The chain's CDR3 is CASSPLASGGATDTQYF. DNA for the CDR3: TGTGCCAGCAGCCCACTGGCTAGCGGGGGGGCCACGGATACGCAGTATTTT. The chain combines TRBV27 with TRBJ2-3; 12 positions agree with TRBD2. The germline V gene encodes CDR1 MNHEY and CDR2 SMNVEV (reference sequence). Unmatched junction bases numbered 13, after V lost 6 bases and J lost 6 bases. CDR3 length: 17 amino acids.